This entry lists 8 T cell receptor beta chains sequenced from one sample in a study of a mutant IDH1 vaccine in newly diagnosed glioma. The time point: week 11, during vaccination. Vaccination used 300 ug of mutant IDH1 20-mer peptide per dose, with topical imiquimod. Which antigens these TCRs recognize remains unknown. Produced via immunoSEQ multiplex PCR; TCRdb's table is partial and in-frame only. The sample gives 110,000 or so clones, roughly nine tenths of which show up once; roughly 0.61% is in the top ten. Sample: PBMCs, taken from a glioma patient whose treatment included an IDH1 peptide vaccine. These receptor sequences come from a woman aged 50 to 60 with glioma.

This clone was recorded only once. V and J are TRBV5-1 and TRBJ2-7; 8 nucleotides match TRBD1. The V gene end was trimmed by 5 bases and the J gene end by 5 bases; junction bases not matched to a gene: 9. The CDR3 totals 14 residues. Germline CDR1 SGHRS, CDR2 YFSETQ. The chain's CDR3 is CASRTETGAHEQYF. Here the CDR3 DNA reads TGCGCCAGCAGAACGGAGACAGGGGCCCACGAGCAGTACTTC.

This clone was seen only once. Other DNA sequences within the sample encode an identical CDR3. The CDR3 loop is CASSLGQKGGFYNSPLHF. The CDR3 coding sequence is TGTGCCAGCAGCTTAGGGCAAAAGGGCGGATTCTATAATTCACCCCTCCACTTT. The chain combines TRBV5-4 with TRBJ1-6; no clear D. Looked up from germline, CDR1 is SGHNT and CDR2 is YYREEE (reference sequence). This CDR3 has 18 residues. V was trimmed by 2 bases and J by 3 bases, leaving 18 bases between them.

This clone appeared a single time. The genes are TRBV12-2 and TRBJ2-2; the DNA was not compared with TRBD1, the D call given in the table. TRBV12-2 is deemed a pseudogene. The CDR3 runs to 18 residues. For the CDR3, the DNA is TGTGCAAGTCGCCACCCGGGACAGACAGTCGCGAACACCGGGGAGCTGTTTTTT. Encoded protein: CASRHPGQTVANTGELFF.

The J gene is TRBJ2-1, the V gene TRBV9; 10 bases map to TRBD2. The CDR3 loop spans 14 amino acids. Looked up from germline, CDR1 is SGDLS and CDR2 is YYNGEE. The J segment lost 10 bases and the V segment lost 0 bases, leaving 4 bases of the junction unmatched. The CDR3 DNA reads as TGTGCCAGCAGCGTAGCGGGACTAGCGAGAGAGCAGTTCTTC. Protein: CASSVAGLAREQFF.

The chain combines TRBV28 with TRBJ2-1; D is unclear. CDR1 and CDR2 (germline): MDHEN, SYDVKM. This CDR3 has 11 residues. V lost 3 bases to trimming and J lost 9 bases, with 6 bases between them. The CDR3, as DNA: TGTGCCAGCAGTTTCGGCCGTGAGCAGTTCTTC. Its translation is CASSFGREQFF.

The gene calls are TRBV7-3 and TRBJ2-1; 8 nucleotides align to TRBD1. The CDR3 spans 17 residues. V was pared by 1 base and J by 4 bases, with 9 bases of the junction left unmatched. Germline CDR1 SGHTA, CDR2 FQGTGA. The DNA of the CDR3 is TGTGCCAGCAGCTTAAATGCCCCGGACAGGGCGTACAATGAGCAGTTCTTC. Encoded protein: CASSLNAPDRAYNEQFF.

The V and J genes are TRBV28 and TRBJ2-1; D gene unclear. Germline lookup yields CDR1 MDHEN and CDR2 SYDVKM. CDR3 length: 14 amino acids. V lost 5 bases to trimming and J lost 8 bases, with 16 bases between them. CDR3 in DNA: TGTGCCAGCAGTCCTAATGACCCCGTACATGAGCAGTTCTTC. Amino acids: CASSPNDPVHEQFF. The full variable domain, its missing parts supplied by reference TRBV28 and TRBJ2-1, is DVKVTQSSRYLVKRTGEKVFLECVQDMDHENMFWYRQDPGLGLRLIYFSYDVKMKEKGDIPEGYSVSREKKERFSLILESASTNQTSMYLCASSPNDPVHEQFFGPGTRLTVL.

J is TRBJ2-1 and V is TRBV7-2; TRBD1 aligns across 11 bases. Trimming at V came to 5 bases and at J to 7 bases, leaving 13 bases not matched to a gene. The germline V gene encodes CDR1 SGHTA and CDR2 FQGNSA. This CDR3 has 17 residues. The CDR3 region has the DNA TGTGCCAGCAGCCTTCCCCCAGGGACAGGGGGATGGAATGAGCAGTTCTTC. This sequence encodes CASSLPPGTGGWNEQFF.